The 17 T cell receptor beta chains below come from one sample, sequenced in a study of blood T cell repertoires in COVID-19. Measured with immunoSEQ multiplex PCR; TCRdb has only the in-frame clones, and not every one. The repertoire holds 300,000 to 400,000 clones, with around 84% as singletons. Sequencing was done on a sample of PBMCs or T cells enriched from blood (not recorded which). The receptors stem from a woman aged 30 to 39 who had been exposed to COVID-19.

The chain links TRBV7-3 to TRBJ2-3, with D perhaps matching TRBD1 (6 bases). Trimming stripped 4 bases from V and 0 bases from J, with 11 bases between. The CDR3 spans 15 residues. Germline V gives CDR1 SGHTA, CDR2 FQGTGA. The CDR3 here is CASSSSRGSTDTQYF. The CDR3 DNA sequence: TGTGCCAGCAGCTCGTCCAGGGGTAGCACAGATACGCAGTATTTT.

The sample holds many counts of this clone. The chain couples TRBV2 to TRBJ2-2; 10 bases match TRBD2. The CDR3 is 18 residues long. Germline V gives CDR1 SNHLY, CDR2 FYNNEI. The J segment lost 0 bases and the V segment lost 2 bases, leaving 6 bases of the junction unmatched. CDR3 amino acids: CASSEWTSGFANTGELFF. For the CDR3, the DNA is TGTGCCAGCAGTGAATGGACTAGCGGTTTCGCGAACACCGGGGAGCTGTTTTTT.

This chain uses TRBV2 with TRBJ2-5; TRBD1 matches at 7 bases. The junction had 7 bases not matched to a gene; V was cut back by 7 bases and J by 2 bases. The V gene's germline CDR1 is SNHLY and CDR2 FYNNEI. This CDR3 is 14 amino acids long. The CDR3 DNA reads TGTGCCAGCAAACGACGGACAGGTCAAGAGACCCAGTACTTC. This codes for CASKRRTGQETQYF. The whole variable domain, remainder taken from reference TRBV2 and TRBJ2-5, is EPEVTQTPSHQVTQMGQEVILRCVPISNHLYFYWYRQILGQKVEFLVSFYNNEISEKSEIFDDQFSVERPDGSNFTLKIRSTKLEDSAMYFCASKRRTGQETQYFGPGTRLLVL.

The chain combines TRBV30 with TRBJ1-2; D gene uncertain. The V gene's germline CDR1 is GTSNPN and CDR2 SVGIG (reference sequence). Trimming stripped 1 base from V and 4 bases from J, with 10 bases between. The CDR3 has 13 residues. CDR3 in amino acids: CAWSAQPTYGYTF. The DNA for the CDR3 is TGTGCCTGGAGTGCACAGCCCACCTATGGCTACACCTTC.

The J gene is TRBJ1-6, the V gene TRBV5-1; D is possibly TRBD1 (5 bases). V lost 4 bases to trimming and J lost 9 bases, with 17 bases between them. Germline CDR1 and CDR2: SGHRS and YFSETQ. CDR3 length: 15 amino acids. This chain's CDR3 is CASSHREGRGSPLHF. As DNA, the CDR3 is TGCGCCAGCAGCCACCGGGAGGGACGGGGTTCACCCCTCCACTTT.

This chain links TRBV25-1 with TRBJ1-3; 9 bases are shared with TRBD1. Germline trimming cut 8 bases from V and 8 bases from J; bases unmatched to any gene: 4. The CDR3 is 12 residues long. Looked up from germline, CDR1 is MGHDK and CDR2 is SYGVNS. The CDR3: CASGQGRDTIYF. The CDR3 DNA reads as TGTGCCAGCGGACAGGGGAGGGACACCATATATTTT.

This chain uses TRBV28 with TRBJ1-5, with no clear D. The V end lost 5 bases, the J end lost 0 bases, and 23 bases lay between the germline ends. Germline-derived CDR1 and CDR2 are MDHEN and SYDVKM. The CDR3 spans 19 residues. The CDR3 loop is CASSLVEGALVYSNQPQHF. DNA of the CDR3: TGTGCCAGCAGTCTTGTAGAGGGAGCTTTGGTCTATAGCAATCAGCCCCAGCATTTT.

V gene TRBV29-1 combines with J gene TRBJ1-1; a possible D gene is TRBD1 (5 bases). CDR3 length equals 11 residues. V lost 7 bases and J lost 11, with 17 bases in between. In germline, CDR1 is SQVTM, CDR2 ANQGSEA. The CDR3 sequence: CSAYRTAEAFF. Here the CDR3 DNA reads TGCAGCGCCTACAGGACCGCGGAGGCTTTCTTT.

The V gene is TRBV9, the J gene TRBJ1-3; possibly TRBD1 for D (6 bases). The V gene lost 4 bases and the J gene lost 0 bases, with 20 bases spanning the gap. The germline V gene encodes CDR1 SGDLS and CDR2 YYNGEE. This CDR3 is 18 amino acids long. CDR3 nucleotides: TGTGCCAGCAGCCTTTCGGAGTGGCAGGGGAGCTCTGGAAACACCATATATTTT. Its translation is CASSLSEWQGSSGNTIYF.

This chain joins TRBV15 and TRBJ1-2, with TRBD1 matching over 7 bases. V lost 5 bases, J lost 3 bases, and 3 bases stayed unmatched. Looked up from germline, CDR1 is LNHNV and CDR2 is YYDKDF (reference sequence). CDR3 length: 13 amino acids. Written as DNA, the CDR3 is TGTGCCACCAGCCGTGACAGGGACTATGGCTACACCTTC. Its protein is CATSRDRDYGYTF. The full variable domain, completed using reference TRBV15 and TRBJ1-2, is DAMVIQNPRYQVTQFGKPVTLSCSQTLNHNVMYWYQQKSSQAPKLLFHYYDKDFNNEADTPDNFQSRRPNTSFCFLDIRSPGLGDTAMYLCATSRDRDYGYTFGSGTRLTVV.

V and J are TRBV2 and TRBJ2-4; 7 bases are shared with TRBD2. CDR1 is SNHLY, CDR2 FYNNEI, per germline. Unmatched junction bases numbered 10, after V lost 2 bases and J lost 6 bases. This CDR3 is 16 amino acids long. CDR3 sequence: CASSETPTSDGNIQYF. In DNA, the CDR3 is TGTGCCAGCAGTGAAACCCCAACTAGCGACGGAAACATTCAGTACTTC.

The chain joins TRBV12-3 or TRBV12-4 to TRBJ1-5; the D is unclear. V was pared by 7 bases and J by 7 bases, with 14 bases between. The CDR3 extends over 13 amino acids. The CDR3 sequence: CASTLVAGQPQHF. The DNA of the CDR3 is TGTGCCAGCACATTGGTGGCGGGACAGCCCCAGCATTTT.

The CDR3 bases are TGTGCCAGCAGTTTCCAGGATATATCCGGAGAGACCCAGTACTTC. Its translation: CASSFQDISGETQYF. This chain joins TRBV28 and TRBJ2-5; D is undetermined. The V and J ends lost 3 bases and 4 bases respectively, with 15 bases between them. The length of the CDR3 is 15 residues. Germline V lookup: CDR1 MDHEN, CDR2 SYDVKM.

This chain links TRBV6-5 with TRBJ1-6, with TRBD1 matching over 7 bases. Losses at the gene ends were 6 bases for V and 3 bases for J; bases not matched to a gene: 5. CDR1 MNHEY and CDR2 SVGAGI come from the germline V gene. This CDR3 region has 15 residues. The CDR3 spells CASSRTGDYNSPLHF. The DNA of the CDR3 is TGTGCCAGCAGCAGAACAGGGGACTATAATTCACCCCTCCACTTT.

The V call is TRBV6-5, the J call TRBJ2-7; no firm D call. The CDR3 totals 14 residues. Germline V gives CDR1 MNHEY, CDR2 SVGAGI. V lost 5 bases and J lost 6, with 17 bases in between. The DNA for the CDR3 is TGTGCCAGCAGTAACCTACTGTCAGGTAGCGAGCAGTACTTC. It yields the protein CASSNLLSGSEQYF.

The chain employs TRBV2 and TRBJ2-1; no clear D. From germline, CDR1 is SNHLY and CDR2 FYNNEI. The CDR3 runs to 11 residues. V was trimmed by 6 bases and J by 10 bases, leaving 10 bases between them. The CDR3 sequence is CASRGYTEQFF. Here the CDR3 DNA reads TGTGCCAGCAGGGGCTACACAGAGCAGTTCTTC.

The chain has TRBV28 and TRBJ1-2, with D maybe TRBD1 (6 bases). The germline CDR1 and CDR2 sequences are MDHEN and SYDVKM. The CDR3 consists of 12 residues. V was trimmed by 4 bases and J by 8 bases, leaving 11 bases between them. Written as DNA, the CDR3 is TGTGCCAGCAGTTCACAGGGACCCGGCTACACCTTC. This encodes CASSSQGPGYTF.